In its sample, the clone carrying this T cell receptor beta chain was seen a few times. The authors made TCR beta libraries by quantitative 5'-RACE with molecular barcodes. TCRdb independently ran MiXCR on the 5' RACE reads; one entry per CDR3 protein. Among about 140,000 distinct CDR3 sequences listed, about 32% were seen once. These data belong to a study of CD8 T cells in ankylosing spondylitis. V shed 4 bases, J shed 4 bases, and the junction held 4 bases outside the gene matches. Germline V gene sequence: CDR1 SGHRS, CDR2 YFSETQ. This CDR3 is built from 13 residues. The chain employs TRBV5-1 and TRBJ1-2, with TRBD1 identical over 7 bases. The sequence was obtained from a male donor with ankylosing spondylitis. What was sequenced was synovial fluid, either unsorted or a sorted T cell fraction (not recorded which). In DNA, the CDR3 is TGCGCCAGCAGCCCAGGGGGTAGCTATGGCTACACCTTC. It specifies CASSPGGSYGYTF.